Listed here are 19 T cell receptor beta chains from one sample, sequenced in a study of shared clonotypes between healthy human individuals (dated by TCRdb to about 2020). The library was produced with the immunoSEQ multiplex PCR assay. TCRdb obtained this table from immuneACCESS and retained in-frame rearrangements with V and J assigned. These tables miss some clones; where compared with another copy, unresolved V genes account for less than half of the shortfall, and the remainder is unexplained. The sample table records 2 million to 2.5 million clones; more than 80% of these occur just once. The ten top clones hold approximately 0.4% of the sample. The sequenced material came from naive CD4+ T cells from PBMCs. The cell subset or site label here, explained by the study, means: CD45RA+ positively selected. The receptors come from a man between 18 and 35 years old in good health. Some clones in this sample may be carry-over from other donors' samples.

The rearrangement joins TRBV28 to TRBJ2-1, with D perhaps being TRBD1 or TRBD2 (5 bases each). Germline V gives CDR1 MDHEN, CDR2 SYDVKM. The CDR3 length is 14 residues. With 7 bases removed from V and 7 bases from J, the gap between germline ends came to 17 bases. In DNA form, the CDR3 reads TGTGCCAGCAAGGTTGAGGGGTCTTGGAATGAGCAGTTCTTC. Amino acid sequence: CASKVEGSWNEQFF. Combining the CDR3 with reference TRBV28 and TRBJ2-1 gives the whole variable domain DVKVTQSSRYLVKRTGEKVFLECVQDMDHENMFWYRQDPGLGLRLIYFSYDVKMKEKGDIPEGYSVSREKKERFSLILESASTNQTSMYLCASKVEGSWNEQFFGPGTRLTVL.

V is TRBV28 and J is TRBJ1-3, with D possibly TRBD1 on 5 matching bases. Trimming pared 2 bases from V and 2 bases from J, leaving 13 bases between. CDR1 and CDR2 from the germline V gene are MDHEN and SYDVKM. The CDR3 has 16 amino acids. The CDR3, as DNA: TGTGCCAGCAGTTTACCCCCCGGCAGGGCTGGAAACACCATATATTTT. The encoded protein is CASSLPPGRAGNTIYF.

This chain uses TRBV29-1 with TRBJ1-2; D remains unclear. CDR1 is SQVTM, CDR2 ANQGSEA, per germline. The CDR3 sequence is 13 residues long. The V and J ends lost 1 base and 7 bases respectively, with 13 bases between them. The CDR3 spells CSVEGDGDGGYTF. The DNA for the CDR3 is TGCAGCGTTGAAGGAGACGGCGACGGTGGCTACACCTTC.

Points on this clone: This same CDR3 is encoded by further DNA sequences in the sample. The rearrangement uses TRBV5-1 and TRBJ2-1; D might be TRBD2 (6 bases). V was pared by 4 bases and J by 3 bases, with 11 bases between. The CDR3 length is 14 residues. CDR1 is SGHRS and CDR2 is YFSETQ in the germline V gene. CDR3 nucleotide sequence: TGCGCCAGCAGCCTTGGTAGCGGCTACAATGAGCAGTTCTTC. The encoded protein is CASSLGSGYNEQFF. Variable domain in full (rest from reference TRBV5-1 and TRBJ2-1): KAGVTQTPRYLIKTRGQQVTLSCSPISGHRSVSWYQQTPGQGLQFLFEYFSETQRNKGNFPGRFSGRQFSNSRSEMNVSTLELGDSALYLCASSLGSGYNEQFFGPGTRLTVL.

The chain employs TRBV28 and TRBJ2-3, with D maybe TRBD2 (6 bases). The CDR3 is 14 amino acids. Germline V CDR1 and CDR2: MDHEN, SYDVKM. Trimming removed 3 bases from V and 8 bases from J, with 15 bases in between. CDR3 DNA: TGTGCCAGCAGTTTCGTCTTAGCGGCCCGTACGCAGTATTTT. This codes for CASSFVLAARTQYF. Combining the CDR3 with reference TRBV28 and TRBJ2-3 gives the whole variable domain DVKVTQSSRYLVKRTGEKVFLECVQDMDHENMFWYRQDPGLGLRLIYFSYDVKMKEKGDIPEGYSVSREKKERFSLILESASTNQTSMYLCASSFVLAARTQYFGPGTRLTVL.

The genes are TRBV30 and TRBJ2-7; no clear D. Trimming took off 2 bases at V and 1 base at J, with 9 bases between the two ends. The length of the CDR3 is 13 residues. The germline CDR1 and CDR2 sequences are GTSNPN and SVGIG (reference sequence). The CDR3 DNA sequence: TGTGCCTGGAGTTTAGGCCAGTCCTACGAGCAGTACTTC. It specifies CAWSLGQSYEQYF.

V and J are TRBV6-1 and TRBJ1-5; D is uncertain. Trimming took off 9 bases at V and 4 bases at J, with 16 bases between the two ends. CDR1 is MNHNS and CDR2 is SASEGT in the germline V gene. This CDR3 contains 14 residues. The CDR3 loop is CASKLSPGNQPQHF. The CDR3 DNA reads as TGTGCCAGTAAGTTAAGTCCGGGTAATCAGCCCCAGCATTTT.

This rearrangement joins TRBV7-9 to TRBJ2-2; D is unclear. Germline V gene sequence: CDR1 SEHNR, CDR2 FQNEAQ (reference sequence). V lost 5 bases and J 3 bases, leaving 13 bases between the germline ends. This CDR3 comprises 15 residues. The CDR3 DNA sequence: TGTGCCAGCAGCCTCGATTTGCAATACACCGGGGAGCTGTTTTTT. This codes for CASSLDLQYTGELFF.

Of note for this clone: The sample holds other DNA sequences that translate to the same CDR3. This chain connects TRBV28 to TRBJ1-2; D may be TRBD1 (5 bases). The V and J ends lost 4 bases and 2 bases respectively, with 11 bases between them. CDR1 and CDR2 (germline): MDHEN, SYDVKM. The CDR3 runs 14 residues. The CDR3 DNA sequence: TGTGCCAGCAGTTCCGGGACGGTAAACTATGGCTACACCTTC. It translates to CASSSGTVNYGYTF.

This clone was counted a single time. The J gene is TRBJ1-2, the V gene TRBV30; 10 bases line up with TRBD1. The CDR3 consists of 16 residues. The germline V gene encodes CDR1 GTSNPN and CDR2 SVGIG (reference sequence). V was clipped by 0 bases and J by 7 bases; unmatched bases: 11. CDR3 amino acids: CAWSVGYGQGVSGYTF. CDR3 DNA: TGTGCCTGGAGTGTAGGATATGGACAGGGGGTTTCTGGCTACACCTTC.

This clone showed up just a few times. The chain carries TRBV30 and TRBJ1-1, with D possibly TRBD1 on 5 matching bases. Trimming took 3 bases from V and 8 from J, leaving 16 bases between them. The germline CDR1 and CDR2 sequences are GTSNPN and SVGIG (reference sequence). This CDR3 region has 13 residues. Here the CDR3 DNA reads TGTGCCTGGAGGGACGACGGGGCTTTGGAAGCTTTCTTT. Translation gives CAWRDDGALEAFF.

J is TRBJ1-1 and V is TRBV5-5; 7 nucleotides line up with TRBD1. V dropped 4 bases and J dropped 6; count of bases not matched to a gene: 12. This CDR3 spans 15 amino acids. The germline gives CDR1 SGHKS, CDR2 YYEKEE (reference sequence). The CDR3 coding sequence is TGTGCCAGCAGCCCTACCGGACAGGAAGTCGCTGAAGCTTTCTTT. It is translated as CASSPTGQEVAEAFF.

The V and J genes are TRBV7-2 and TRBJ1-1, with a weak D call TRBD1 (5 bases). Trimming left V 1 base short and J 0 bases short, with 9 bases between. CDR1 SGHTA and CDR2 FQGNSA come from the germline V gene. CDR3 size: 15 residues. CDR3: CASSLEWGMNTEAFF. CDR3 DNA sequence: TGTGCCAGCAGCTTAGAATGGGGGATGAACACTGAAGCTTTCTTT.

The chain combines TRBV7-2 with TRBJ2-1; D may be TRBD2 (6 bases). V lost 1 base and J lost 10, with 26 bases in between. Germline CDR1 is SGHTA and CDR2 is FQGNSA. This CDR3 is built from 18 residues. The CDR3 DNA is TGTGCCAGCAGCTTAGTGGGTTCGGGGGACGGCCTACAATGGGAGCAGTTCTTC. The encoded protein is CASSLVGSGDGLQWEQFF.

The V and J genes are TRBV29-1 and TRBJ1-2; D call uncertain. This CDR3 region has 14 residues. Deletions cut 4 bases from V and 4 bases from J, with 16 bases between. CDR1 SQVTM and CDR2 ANQGSEA come from the germline V gene. The CDR3 region is CSVVQTGYLYGYTF. CDR3 sequence (DNA): TGCAGCGTTGTTCAGACTGGGTACCTCTATGGCTACACCTTC.

V gene TRBV27 combines with J gene TRBJ1-1; no clear D gene. Near its end, the DNA agrees better with TRBJ1-6, so the J call may be wrong. CDR3 length: 12 residues. CDR1 MNHEY and CDR2 SMNVEV come from the germline V gene (reference sequence). The DNA of the CDR3 is TGTGCCAGCAGTCTCACGTCCGGGACCCTCCACTTT. It is translated as CASSLTSGTLHF.

The sample holds one count of this clone. Distinct nucleotide sequences in the sample also encode this CDR3. V and J are TRBV5-1 and TRBJ2-5; D unclear. Trimming took off 5 bases at V and 5 bases at J, with 10 bases between the two ends. Germline V gene sequence: CDR1 SGHRS, CDR2 YFSETQ. The CDR3 sequence is 12 residues long. For the CDR3, the DNA is TGCGCCAGCAGTCCGCAAGGGGAGACCCAGTACTTC. It codes for CASSPQGETQYF.

The chain couples TRBV19 to TRBJ2-3; 13 bases line up with TRBD2. There are 16 residues in the CDR3. Germline CDR1 is LNHDA and CDR2 is SQIVND (reference sequence). With 6 bases clipped from V and 6 bases from J, the junction kept 9 bases outside the gene matches. CDR3 nucleotide sequence: TGTGCCAGTAGGTCTGCCGGGACTAGCGGGACGGATACGCAGTATTTT. It specifies CASRSAGTSGTDTQYF.

This clone came up a few times. The chain recombines TRBV7-3 with TRBJ1-2; D is perhaps TRBD1 (6 bases). Germline-derived CDR1 and CDR2 are SGHTA and FQGTGA. V lost 5 bases to trimming and J lost 2 bases, with 9 bases between them. The CDR3 extends over 13 amino acids. The CDR3 here is CASSPGENYGYTF. Written as DNA, the CDR3 is TGTGCCAGCAGCCCAGGGGAGAACTATGGCTACACCTTC.